Following are 24 T cell receptor beta chains from one sample sequenced in a study of neoadjuvant anti-PD-1 for oral cavity cancer. Produced via immunoSEQ multiplex PCR; TCRdb's table is partial and in-frame only. The sample consists of 5,500 to 8,000 clones, around 80% of them appearing once. The starting material was PBMCs, obtained before nivolumab (anti-PD-1) treatment. Receptor source: a person aged 35-79 years with oral cavity squamous cell carcinoma.

The V gene is TRBV7-9, the J gene TRBJ2-1; 8 bases agree with TRBD1. There are 15 residues in the CDR3. V shed 3 bases, J shed 6 bases, and the junction held 7 bases outside the gene matches. Germline CDR1 is SEHNR and CDR2 is FQNEAQ (reference sequence). CDR3 DNA: TGTGCCAGCAGCTTTCTGACAGGGGCCATCAATGAGCAGTTCTTC. Amino acids: CASSFLTGAINEQFF.

This clone was seen only once. The chain is built from TRBV6-5 and TRBJ2-3, with 11 bases identical to TRBD2. Looked up from germline, CDR1 is MNHEY and CDR2 is SVGAGI. With V trimmed by 4 bases and J by 4 bases, 7 bases remained unmatched. This CDR3 spans 16 amino acids. The CDR3 loop reads CASSSGASGGSDTQYF. The CDR3 coding sequence is TGTGCCAGCAGTTCGGGGGCTAGCGGGGGGTCAGATACGCAGTATTTT.

The chain is built from TRBV30 and TRBJ2-7; 8 nucleotides line up with TRBD2. Trimming removed 1 base from V and 3 bases from J; junction bases left unmatched: 8. This CDR3 region has 15 residues. Germline CDR1 and CDR2: GTSNPN and SVGIG (reference sequence). DNA for the CDR3: TGTGCCTGGAGTGGGGGTAGCGGGGTTTACTACGAGCAGTACTTC. Translated, it gives CAWSGGSGVYYEQYF.

The CDR3 coding sequence is TGTGCCAGCAGCTTAGGGGGGGGACTATTCTCCTACAATGAGCAGTTCTTC. It encodes CASSLGGGLFSYNEQFF. The genes are TRBV7-2 and TRBJ2-1, with TRBD2 matching over 7 bases. J lost 0 bases, V lost 1 base, and 6 bases had no gene match. The CDR3 is 17 amino acids. Per the germline V gene, CDR1 is SGHTA and CDR2 is FQGNSA.

This chain links TRBV7-3 with TRBJ2-2, with D uncertain. The CDR3 runs 13 residues. V was shortened by 0 bases and J by 5 bases, with 4 bases between the two germline ends. CDR1 is SGHTA and CDR2 is FQGTGA in the germline V gene. The CDR3 DNA sequence: TGTGCCAGCAGCTTAACCTCAACCGGGGAGCTGTTTTTT. This codes for CASSLTSTGELFF.

The V and J genes are TRBV5-1 and TRBJ2-3; TRBD1 is a possible D gene (5 bases). CDR1 and CDR2 from the germline V gene are SGHRS and YFSETQ. The V end lost 4 bases, the J end lost 4 bases, and 13 bases lay between the germline ends. CDR3 length: 14 amino acids. The CDR3 region has the DNA TGCGCCAGCAGCCTCCAGGGTGTCGCAGATACGCAGTATTTT. It codes for CASSLQGVADTQYF.

This chain joins TRBV5-6 and TRBJ2-2; 7 nucleotides align to TRBD1. Germline-derived CDR1 and CDR2 are SGHDT and YYEEEE. The CDR3 has 14 residues. V trimming: 5 bases; J trimming: 2 bases; junction bases outside the gene matches: 3. CDR3 nucleotides: TGTGCCAGCAGGACAGGGCGCAACACCGGGGAGCTGTTTTTT. It codes for CASRTGRNTGELFF.

This clone was seen just once. The gene calls are TRBV19 and TRBJ1-4; no reliable D call. Looked up from germline, CDR1 is LNHDA and CDR2 is SQIVND (reference sequence). CDR3 length equals 12 residues. With 4 bases removed from V and 4 bases from J, the gap between germline ends came to 4 bases. The CDR3 here is CASSSLNEKLFF. The DNA of the CDR3 is TGTGCCAGTAGTAGCCTTAATGAAAAACTGTTTTTT.

This chain links TRBV4-1 with TRBJ2-7; 7 bases match TRBD2. Germline V gene data show CDR1 as MGHRA and CDR2 as YSYEKL. The length of the CDR3 is 16 residues. J gave up 2 bases and V 2 bases, and 9 bases lay outside the gene matches. The CDR3 DNA is TGCGCCAGCAGCCAATTCCCCCACGGGGGGACCTACGAGCAGTACTTC. This translates into CASSQFPHGGTYEQYF.

The V and J genes are TRBV7-6 and TRBJ1-1; D is undetermined. CDR1 SGHVS and CDR2 FNYEAQ come from the germline V gene. The CDR3 is made up of 16 amino acids. The germline V and J ends were trimmed by 5 bases and 5 bases, with 21 bases remaining between them. The CDR3 DNA sequence: TGTGCCAGCAGCCCTGGTAGTGGAACAACCCGAACTGAAGCTTTCTTT. It is translated as CASSPGSGTTRTEAFF.

The V gene is TRBV7-3, the J gene TRBJ2-7; 9 bases align to TRBD1. Germline V gives CDR1 SGHTA, CDR2 FQGTGA. V shed 4 bases, J shed 6 bases, and the junction held 7 bases outside the gene matches. The CDR3 loop spans 14 amino acids. CDR3 DNA sequence: TGTGCCAGCAGCTCCACAGGGGGCTCGGGCGAGCAGTACTTC. It translates to CASSSTGGSGEQYF.

There are a few counts of this clone. This rearrangement joins TRBV13 to TRBJ2-5, with D perhaps matching TRBD1 (6 bases). Germline CDR1 reads PRHDT; CDR2 reads FYEKMQ (reference sequence). The CDR3 is 14 residues long. V lost 2 bases, J lost 2 bases, and 9 bases lay in between. In nucleotides, the CDR3 is TGTGCCAGCAGCTTATGGGGGCCTCAAGAGACCCAGTACTTC. Amino acid sequence: CASSLWGPQETQYF.

CDR3 sequence: CASSPGQAGYGYTF. The CDR3 nucleotides are TGTGCCAGCAGCCCCGGACAGGCTGGCTATGGCTACACCTTC. The chain links TRBV7-8 to TRBJ1-2; 7 positions agree with TRBD1. The CDR3 is 14 residues long. Losses at the gene ends were 5 bases for V and 4 bases for J; bases not matched to a gene: 7. Germline-derived CDR1 and CDR2 are SGHVS and FQNEAQ. Combining the CDR3 with reference TRBV7-8 and TRBJ1-2 gives the whole variable domain GAGVSQSPRYKVAKRGQDVALRCDPISGHVSLFWYQQALGQGPEFLTYFQNEAQLDKSGLPSDRFFAERPEGSVSTLKIQRTQQEDSAVYLCASSPGQAGYGYTFGSGTRLTVV.

The V call is TRBV10-3, the J call TRBJ2-7; TRBD1 matches at 10 bases. Germline CDR1 and CDR2: ENHRY and SYGVKD. The CDR3 has 12 residues. V shed 8 bases, J shed 3 bases, and the junction held 1 base outside the gene matches. CDR3 nucleotides: TGTGCCATCGGACAGGGGGTCTACGAGCAGTACTTC. Residues: CAIGQGVYEQYF.

V and J are TRBV20-1 and TRBJ2-7; D unclear. The CDR3 contains 11 residues. Germline CDR1 and CDR2: DFQATT and SNEGSKA (reference sequence). V lost 6 bases to trimming and J lost 0 bases, with 6 bases between them. The CDR3 is CSAPSSYEQYF. CDR3 DNA: TGCAGTGCCCCAAGCTCCTACGAGCAGTACTTC.

This clone came up once. The chain uses TRBV27 and TRBJ2-7; a weak D match, TRBD1 (5 bases). CDR3 length: 14 amino acids. V lost 7 bases to trimming and J lost 3 bases, with 16 bases between them. CDR1 is MNHEY and CDR2 is SMNVEV in the germline V gene (reference sequence). CDR3 nucleotides: TGTGCCAGCATGAAAGGCAGGGCCTACTACGAGCAGTACTTC. Amino acids: CASMKGRAYYEQYF.

The chain uses TRBV4-3 and TRBJ2-6, with no clear D. CDR1 LGHNA and CDR2 YSLEER come from the germline V gene. The CDR3 is made up of 16 amino acids. The V and J ends lost 1 base and 2 bases respectively, with 9 bases between them. The CDR3 reads CASSQGVMAGANVLTF. In DNA, the CDR3 is TGCGCCAGCAGCCAAGGAGTGATGGCTGGGGCCAACGTCCTGACTTTC.

The genes are TRBV19 and TRBJ1-2; D uncertain. CDR1 and CDR2 from the germline V gene are LNHDA and SQIVND (reference sequence). V was shortened by 8 bases and J by 0 bases, with 13 bases between the two germline ends. CDR3 length equals 14 residues. The CDR3 reads CASGPVGTNYGYTF. The CDR3 DNA follows: TGTGCCAGTGGCCCGGTCGGCACTAACTATGGCTACACCTTC.

This clone has more than one count but fewer than ten. The chain links TRBV2 to TRBJ1-4; tentative D call: TRBD1 (6 bases). The CDR3 contains 14 residues. Germline V CDR1 and CDR2: SNHLY, FYNNEI. V shed 6 bases and J shed 7 bases, with 15 bases lying between them. CDR3 in amino acids: CASSLQGLGEKLFF. The CDR3 nucleotides are TGTGCCAGCAGCTTACAGGGACTGGGTGAAAAACTGTTTTTT. The whole variable domain, remainder taken from reference TRBV2 and TRBJ1-4, is EPEVTQTPSHQVTQMGQEVILRCVPISNHLYFYWYRQILGQKVEFLVSFYNNEISEKSEIFDDQFSVERPDGSNFTLKIRSTKLEDSAMYFCASSLQGLGEKLFFGSGTQLSVL.

This chain joins TRBV4-3 and TRBJ2-1; unclear D gene. Germline V gene sequence: CDR1 LGHNA, CDR2 YSLEER. V was shortened by 0 bases and J by 2 bases, with 14 bases between the two germline ends. The CDR3 covers 17 residues. This CDR3 is CASSQDAFRVAYNEQFF. The CDR3 coding sequence is TGCGCCAGCAGCCAAGATGCCTTTCGGGTCGCCTACAATGAGCAGTTCTTC.

The chain joins TRBV7-9 to TRBJ1-4; TRBD1 aligns across 7 bases. V lost 4 bases to trimming and J lost 5 bases; unmatched junction nucleotides: 10. The CDR3 contains 16 residues. Germline assignment: CDR1 SEHNR and CDR2 FQNEAQ (reference sequence). CDR3 protein: CASSSPRDSSNEKLFF. Here the CDR3 DNA reads TGTGCCAGCAGCTCGCCACGGGACAGCTCAAATGAAAAACTGTTTTTT.

This clone turned up a few times. The rearrangement joins TRBV6-5 to TRBJ1-1; 8 bases agree with TRBD1. The CDR3 is 13 amino acids. V trimming: 6 bases; J trimming: 3 bases; junction bases outside the gene matches: 3. From germline, CDR1 is MNHEY and CDR2 SVGAGI. CDR3 loop: CASRGQVDTEAFF. In DNA form, the CDR3 reads TGTGCCAGCAGGGGACAGGTGGACACTGAAGCTTTCTTT.

The rearrangement joins TRBV25-1 to TRBJ2-5; 11 bases are a match to TRBD2. This CDR3 contains 15 residues. The V segment lost 5 bases and the J segment 2 bases; nucleotides outside the gene matches: 4. Germline-derived CDR1 and CDR2 are MGHDK and SYGVNS. As DNA, the CDR3 is TGTGCCAGCAGTCAGGCTAGCGGGGGGCAAGAGACCCAGTACTTC. This gives the protein CASSQASGGQETQYF.

This clone was counted only a few times. The chain is built from TRBV27 and TRBJ1-1, with 7 bases that match TRBD1. The CDR3 is 14 residues long. V lost 8 bases, J lost 6 bases, and 12 bases stayed unmatched. CDR1 and CDR2 (germline): MNHEY, SMNVEV (reference sequence). CDR3 protein: CASRIAEGAAEAFF. CDR3 in DNA: TGTGCCAGCCGAATTGCCGAGGGGGCGGCTGAAGCTTTCTTT.